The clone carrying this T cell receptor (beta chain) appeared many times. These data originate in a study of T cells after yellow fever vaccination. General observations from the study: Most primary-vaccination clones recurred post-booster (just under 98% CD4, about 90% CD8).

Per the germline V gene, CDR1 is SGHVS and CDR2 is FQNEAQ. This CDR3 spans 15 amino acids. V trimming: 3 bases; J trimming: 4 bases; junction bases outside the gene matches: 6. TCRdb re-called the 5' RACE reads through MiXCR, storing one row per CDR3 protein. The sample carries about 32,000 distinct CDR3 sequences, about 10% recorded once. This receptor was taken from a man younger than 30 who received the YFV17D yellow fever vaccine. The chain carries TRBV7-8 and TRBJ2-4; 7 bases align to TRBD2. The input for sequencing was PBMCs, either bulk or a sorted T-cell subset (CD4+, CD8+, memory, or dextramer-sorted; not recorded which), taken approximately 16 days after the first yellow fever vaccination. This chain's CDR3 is CASSFGGGGKNIQYF. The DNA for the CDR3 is TGTGCCAGCAGCTTCGGAGGCGGGGGTAAAAACATTCAGTACTTC. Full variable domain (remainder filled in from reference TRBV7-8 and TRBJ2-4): GAGVSQSPRYKVAKRGQDVALRCDPISGHVSLFWYQQALGQGPEFLTYFQNEAQLDKSGLPSDRFFAERPEGSVSTLKIQRTQQEDSAVYLCASSFGGGGKNIQYFGAGTRLSVL.